One T cell receptor beta chain is described in this entry. Enrollment of patients from Seattle took place during active infection, with longitudinal follow-up. The data were obtained in a study of blood T cell repertoires in COVID-19. Germline CDR1 reads MGHDK; CDR2 reads SYGVNS. The CDR3 has 13 amino acids. Trimming removed 5 bases from V and 5 bases from J, with 12 bases in between. Authors' data handling: Amplified reference gene primers provided the basis for estimating nucleated cell counts. TCRdb's table, derived via immunoSEQ multiplex PCR, lists solely in-frame clones and lacks some. V and J calls and clone size are given by that table; D and trimming were obtained from the DNA. The sample holds 81,000 or so clones; 75% to 85% are singletons and the top ten take 8.5% to 10%.

The material sequenced was peripheral blood. The clonotype originates from a man between 45 and 60 years old with COVID-19, enrolled during active disease. The V and J genes are TRBV25-1 and TRBJ1-1; D is ambiguous. The CDR3, as DNA: TGTGCCAGCAGTTCCCTCAGAGGGACTGAAGCTTTCTTT. Translated: CASSSLRGTEAFF.